This T cell receptor delta chain was identified during a study of Vδ1+ human thymocytes. RNA was extracted from the cells and then reverse transcribed. CDR3 amplicons came from multiplex PCR with pooled V-gene forward and constant-region reverse primers. TCRdb fed the multiplex PCR reads to CATT. Here the sample spans 23,000 or so delta-chain clones, around 7.4% being singletons. This clone was picked up a small number of times. As yet, its antigen is unknown. This CDR3 spans 19 amino acids. With V trimmed by 5 bases and J by 0 bases, 13 bases remained unmatched. CDR1 and CDR2 from the germline V gene are TVYSNPD and GDNSRS (reference sequence). The sorted cells were CD3+ Vdelta1+ Vdelta2- thymocytes from alphabeta-depleted thymus. Study-level points and caveats: Unexpected Vdelta2 sequences could cause misinterpretation of bulk repertoire data. Despite high sort purity, 20% to 25% of thymic T cell receptor delta sequences were Vdelta2. Thymic TRG and TRD repertoires appeared highly polyclonal, with Gaussian CDR3 length distributions. TRD repertoires were essentially private, unlike widely shared TRG clonotypes.

The clonotype originates from a girl younger than two who had congenital heart surgery. The gene calls are TRDV3 and TRDJ3, with 10 bases lining up with TRDD3. The specimen sequenced was Vdelta1+ gamma-delta thymocytes from the thymus. Subset specified: FACS-sorted CD3+ TCRalphabeta- TCRVdelta1+ TCRVdelta2- thymocytes. CDR3 region: CAPYWGMIYSSWDTRQMFF. The CDR3 DNA follows: TGTGCCCCTTACTGGGGGATGATCTACAGCTCCTGGGACACCCGACAGATGTTTTTC.